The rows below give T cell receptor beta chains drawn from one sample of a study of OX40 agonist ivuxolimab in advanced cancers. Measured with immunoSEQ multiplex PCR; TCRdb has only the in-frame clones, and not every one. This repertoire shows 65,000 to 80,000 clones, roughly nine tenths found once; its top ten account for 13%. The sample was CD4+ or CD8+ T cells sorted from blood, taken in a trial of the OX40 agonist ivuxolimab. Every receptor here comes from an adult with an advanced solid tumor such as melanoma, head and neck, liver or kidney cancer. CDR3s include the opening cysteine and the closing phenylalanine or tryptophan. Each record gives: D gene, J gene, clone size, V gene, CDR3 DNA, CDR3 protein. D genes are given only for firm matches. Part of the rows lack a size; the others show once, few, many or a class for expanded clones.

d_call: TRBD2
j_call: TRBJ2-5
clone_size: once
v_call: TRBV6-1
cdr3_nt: TGTGCCAGCAGTGTGACTAGCGGGAGTTCAGAGACCCAGTACTTC
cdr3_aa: CASSVTSGSSETQYF

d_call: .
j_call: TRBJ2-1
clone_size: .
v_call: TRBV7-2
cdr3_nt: TGTGCCAGCAGCTTAAATTCAGGCCTAGCCTACAATGAGCAGTTCTTC
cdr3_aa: CASSLNSGLAYNEQFF

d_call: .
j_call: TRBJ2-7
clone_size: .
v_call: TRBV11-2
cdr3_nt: TGTGCCAGCAGCTTAGGAGCGGGACAGTACGAGCAGTACTTC
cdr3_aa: CASSLGAGQYEQYF

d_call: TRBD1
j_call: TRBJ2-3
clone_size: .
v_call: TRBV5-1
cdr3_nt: TGCGCCAGCAGCTTGGCACAGGGGACCCCAGATACGCAGTATTTT
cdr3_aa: CASSLAQGTPDTQYF

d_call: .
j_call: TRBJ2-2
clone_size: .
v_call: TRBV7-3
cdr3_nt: TGTGCCAGCAGCCCGAGATTAAACACCGGGGAGCTGTTTTTT
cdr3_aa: CASSPRLNTGELFF

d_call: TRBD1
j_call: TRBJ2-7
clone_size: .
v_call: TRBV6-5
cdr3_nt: TGTGCCAGCAGTTACACCGGCACAGGGGTGGGCGACGAGCAGTACTTC
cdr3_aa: CASSYTGTGVGDEQYF

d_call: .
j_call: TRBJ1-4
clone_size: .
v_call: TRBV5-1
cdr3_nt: TGCGCCAGCAGCTTGGCAACTAATGAAAAACTGTTTTTT
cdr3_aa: CASSLATNEKLFF

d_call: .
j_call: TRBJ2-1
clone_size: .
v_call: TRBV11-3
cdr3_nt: TGTGCCAGCAGCTTAGGGTGGCCGCCGAGCTCCTACAATGAGCAGTTCTTC
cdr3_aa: CASSLGWPPSSYNEQFF

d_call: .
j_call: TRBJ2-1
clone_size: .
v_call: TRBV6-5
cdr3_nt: TGTGCCAGCAGTTACCCGCCTGAGCAGTTCTTC
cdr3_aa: CASSYPPEQFF

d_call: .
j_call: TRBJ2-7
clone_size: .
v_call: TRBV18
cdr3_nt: TGTGCCAGCTCACCAGGAAGGGCCCTAGGGGGGCAGTACTTC
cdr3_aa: CASSPGRALGGQYF

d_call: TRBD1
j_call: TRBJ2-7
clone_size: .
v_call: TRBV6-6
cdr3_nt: TGTGCCAGCAGCTACGCCCGGACAGGGCACTACGAGCAGTACTTC
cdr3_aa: CASSYARTGHYEQYF

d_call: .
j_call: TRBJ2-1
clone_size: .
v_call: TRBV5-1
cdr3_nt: TGCGCCAGCAGCTTGTTTAGTAAGTTCTCCTACAATGAGCAGTTCTTC
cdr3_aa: CASSLFSKFSYNEQFF

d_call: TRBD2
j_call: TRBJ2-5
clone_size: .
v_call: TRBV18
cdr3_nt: TGTGCCAGCTCACCTCGACTAGCGGACCAAGAGACCCAGTACTTC
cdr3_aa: CASSPRLADQETQYF

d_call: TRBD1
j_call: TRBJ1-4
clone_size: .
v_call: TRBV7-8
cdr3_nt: TGTGCCAGCAGCCAATCCCGGGGACAGGGGTTAACAACTAATGAAAAACTGTTTTTT
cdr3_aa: CASSQSRGQGLTTNEKLFF

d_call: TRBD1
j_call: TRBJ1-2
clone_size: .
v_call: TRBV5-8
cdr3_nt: TGTGCCAGCAGCTTGGCCAGGGACAGTAACTATGGCTACACCTTC
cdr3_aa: CASSLARDSNYGYTF

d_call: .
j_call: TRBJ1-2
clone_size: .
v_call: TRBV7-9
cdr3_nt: TGTGCCAGCAGCTTAGCCCTCCACGGGAACGATGGCTACACCTTC
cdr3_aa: CASSLALHGNDGYTF

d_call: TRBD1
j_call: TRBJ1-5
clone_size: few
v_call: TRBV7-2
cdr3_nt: TGTGCCAGCAGCCCAGACAGGGGAGGCAATCAGCCCCAGCATTTT
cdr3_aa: CASSPDRGGNQPQHF

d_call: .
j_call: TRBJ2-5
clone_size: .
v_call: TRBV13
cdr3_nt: TGTGCCAGCAGCTTAGGTGACGGGAAGACCCAGTACTTC
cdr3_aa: CASSLGDGKTQYF

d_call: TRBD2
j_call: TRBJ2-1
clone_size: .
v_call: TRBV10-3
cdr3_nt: TGTGCCATCGGAGGGAGGGTCCAGGATGAGCAGTTCTTC
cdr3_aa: CAIGGRVQDEQFF

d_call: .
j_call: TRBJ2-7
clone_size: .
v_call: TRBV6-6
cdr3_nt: TGTGCCAGCAGTTACCTTCGGACTAAATCCTACGAGCAGTACTTC
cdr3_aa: CASSYLRTKSYEQYF